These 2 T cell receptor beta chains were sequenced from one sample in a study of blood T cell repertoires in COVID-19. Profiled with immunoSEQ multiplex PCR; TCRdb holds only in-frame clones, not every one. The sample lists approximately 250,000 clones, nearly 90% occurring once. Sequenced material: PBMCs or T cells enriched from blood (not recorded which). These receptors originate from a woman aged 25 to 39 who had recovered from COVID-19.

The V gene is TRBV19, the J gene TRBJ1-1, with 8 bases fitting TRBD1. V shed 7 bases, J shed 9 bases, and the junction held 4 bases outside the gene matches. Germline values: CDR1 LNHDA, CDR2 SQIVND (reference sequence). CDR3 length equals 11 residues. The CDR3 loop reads CASTRGRKAFF. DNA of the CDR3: TGTGCCAGTACCAGGGGGCGTAAAGCTTTCTTT.

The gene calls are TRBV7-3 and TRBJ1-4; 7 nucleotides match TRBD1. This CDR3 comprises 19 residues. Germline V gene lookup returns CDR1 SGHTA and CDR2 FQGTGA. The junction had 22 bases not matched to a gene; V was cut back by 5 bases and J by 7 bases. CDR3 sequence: CASSPNQGSAGGLFEKLFF. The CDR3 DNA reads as TGTGCCAGCAGCCCCAATCAGGGGAGCGCAGGGGGGTTGTTTGAAAAACTGTTTTTT.